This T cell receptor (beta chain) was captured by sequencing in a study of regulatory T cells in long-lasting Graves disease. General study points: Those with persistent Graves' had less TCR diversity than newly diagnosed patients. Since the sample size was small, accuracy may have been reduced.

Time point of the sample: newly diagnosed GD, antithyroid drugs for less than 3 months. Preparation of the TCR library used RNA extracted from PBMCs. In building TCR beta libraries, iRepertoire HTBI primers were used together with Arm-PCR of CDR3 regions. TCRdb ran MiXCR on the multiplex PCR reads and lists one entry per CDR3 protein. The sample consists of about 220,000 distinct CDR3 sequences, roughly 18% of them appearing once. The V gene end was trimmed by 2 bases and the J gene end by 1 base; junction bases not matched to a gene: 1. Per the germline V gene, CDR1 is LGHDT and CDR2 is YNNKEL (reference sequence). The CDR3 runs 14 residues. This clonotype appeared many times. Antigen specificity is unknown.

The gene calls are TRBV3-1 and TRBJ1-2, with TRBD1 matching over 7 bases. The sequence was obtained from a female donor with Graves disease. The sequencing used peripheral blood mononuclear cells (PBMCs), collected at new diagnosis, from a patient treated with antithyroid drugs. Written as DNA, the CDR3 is TGTGCCAGCAGCCAAAACAGGGGTAACTATGGCTACACCTTC. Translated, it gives CASSQNRGNYGYTF.